This T cell receptor beta chain was captured in a study of cytomegalovirus exposure and HLA in healthy donors (dated by TCRdb to the late 2010s). Study-wide context: In an earlier analysis of some 550 of the donors, 250 to 350 Gb of sequence data and 90 million to 130 million unique TCR beta sequences from roughly 180 million T cells were reported. Roughly 300 gigabases of sequencing data and 80 million or so unique TCR sequences were included in an early release covering about 620 HLA-typed donors. Of the 300 to 400 genotyped donors, approximately 83% fell in the genetic ancestry cluster associated with self-reported Caucasian donors. The study aimed to test whether signatures of past pathogen exposure could be identified by cataloging public T cell receptors. The study used immunosequencing to profile the T cell repertoires of approximately 690 subjects and linked those repertoires to cytomegalovirus serostatus. Along with the approximately 620-subject first cohort, a separate validation cohort of 120 different subjects was used. To predict cytomegalovirus infection status, the study combined high-throughput TCR immunosequencing, statistical association of individual TCRs with disease status, and machine learning. In a later analysis, previously published TCR beta repertoires from hundreds of donors were re-analyzed and high-resolution HLA genotyping was added so that TCR occurrence patterns could be studied. In the later analysis, no new phenotypic data were used to find candidate immune exposures; instead, reliance was placed on TCR beta sequences and their occurrence across donors. In an earlier analysis of roughly 580 of the donors, high-throughput TCR beta sequencing was used to judge whether each TCR beta V gene segment behaved as functional or pseudogenic. Donor age, sex, ethnicity and CMV serostatus were compiled together with the repertoire data. A later genetic analysis used genome-wide SNP genotypes for about three fifths of the 666 donors, treating that subset as a discovery cohort. Every repertoire in the discovery cohort had been generated on one and the same sequencing platform. Class I and class II HLA loci were covered by the typing at four-digit resolution. Typing coverage varied by locus: about 629-630 donors for A, B, C, DRB1 and DQB1; more than 500 for DQA1; over 600 for DPA1; some 470 for DPB1. Roughly 5 DR-DQ haplotypes were treated as single units for association and clustering because of strong linkage in the cohort. Across about 370 genotyped donors of the cohort, an average of approximately 200,000 unique TCR beta nucleotide sequences per donor were sequenced, and roughly 20% of those sequences were non-productive.

What the authors observed across the whole study: Specific HLA alleles were associated with around 18,000 TCR beta sequences at a false discovery rate of 0.05 in a later analysis. Because HLA typing was missing for some donors at each locus, association tests included only the typed subset. It was suggested by the authors that the approach could potentially be generalized to other disease states and immunological phenotypes. A total of 164 TCR beta chains were listed by the study as associated with cytomegalovirus. The classifier was reported to diagnose cytomegalovirus status with high specificity and sensitivity in both the original cohort and the validation cohort. Roughly uniform sequencing depth across donors was assumed in presence/absence analyses, although this assumption may not hold. When HLA alleles, especially DR and DQ, strongly co-occurred, attributing TCR associations to individual alleles was difficult. A further reported finding was that TCR beta sequences accurately predicted the HLA-A and HLA-B alleles for most subjects in the first cohort. A later analysis found that HLA-associated TCR beta chains were more clonally expanded and had lower generation probabilities than equally common non-associated chains. Correlated functional status among segregating V segments might be attributable to linkage disequilibrium, but an unknown experimental factor could not be ruled out. A later analysis found that most CMV-associated TCR beta chains appeared HLA-restricted, with HLA associations seemingly driven largely by CMV exposure. The 87-base-pair reads could not distinguish some IMGT-functional V segments, including TRBV6-2 and TRBV6-3, so those segments were excluded. Compared with the approximately 600-donor mean, donors in an Asian-associated ancestry cluster had fewer N-insertions in productive TCRs, according to a later genetic analysis. A later analysis reported that several top co-occurrence clusters appeared linked to parvovirus B19, influenza, CMV and Epstein-Barr virus. In a later genetic analysis, a missense DCLRE1C variant was associated with V-gene and J-gene trimming of TCR beta chains, and the association was replicated in an independent cohort. In an earlier analysis of approximately 590 of the donors, most TCR beta V segments appeared in productive rearrangements about 90% or about 30% of the time, broadly matching IMGT annotations. A group of highly shared sequence variants was considered likely to be a technical artifact of the sequencing pipeline. In vitro tests confirmed that a few of the cytomegalovirus-associated TCR beta chains recognize cytomegalovirus antigens. In this cohort, only TCR beta chains were sequenced, and detectable features were limited by the absence of alpha or paired-chain data. Most TCR sequences were observed very rarely across donors, whereas some public TCRs were present in many individuals. The only immune exposure information available for the cohort was CMV serostatus. Because counts were too low, roughly 18 rarely observed V segments, including chromosome 9 orphons, were left out of the earlier analysis of 587 of the donors. According to a later analysis, TCR association rates differed among HLA loci, with DRB1 alleles showing the most associated TCRs and HLA-C alleles showing the fewest.

The CDR3 runs 12 amino acids, cysteine and phenylalanine included. Just the 36-base CDR3 DNA is kept, in frame starting at base 1. The V and J ends are trimmed by 4 bases and 9 bases, leaving 10 bases between them. Sequences MNHNS (CDR1) and SASEGT (CDR2) are obtained from the germline V gene. The cohort was made up of roughly 670 healthy bone marrow donors. All cohort members were sampled while nominally healthy, although unrecorded immune exposures were likely present. The donor tested CMV seropositive and was one of the 289 seropositive cohort members. A peripheral blood sample was collected from each donor, and TCR beta sequencing was performed on peripheral blood mononuclear cells. The Qiagen DNeasy Blood Extraction Kit was used to extract genomic DNA from the blood cell samples. The library was built by means of the immunoSEQ multiplex PCR assay. The multiplex PCR relied on a mix of 60 forward primers for TCR Vbeta segments and 13 reverse primers for TCR Jbeta segments. The CDR3 region of rearranged TCR beta genes was amplified from genomic DNA with a multiplex PCR assay. Amplified TCR beta libraries were sequenced as 87-base-pair reads on the Illumina HiSeq System. On the authors' methods: A later analysis counted 65 million to 90 million unique TCR beta chains across the approximately 700 repertoires, and roughly 11 million of these chains were shared by at least two donors. Raw reads were error-corrected and collapsed into unique sequences with a nearest-neighbor algorithm that merged closely related sequences to remove PCR and sequencing errors. Alignment of CDR3 sequences to IMGT reference sequences was used to assign V, D and J gene segments. For a sequence to be retained, at least a six-nucleotide match to both a V gene segment and a J gene segment was required. A rearrangement was called productive if the CDR3 had no stop codons and remained in frame with V and J, and every other rearrangement was called non-productive. Following IMGT convention, CDR3 was defined as the stretch from the second conserved V-encoded cysteine up to the conserved J-encoded phenylalanine. The earlier analysis of 450 to 750 of the donors excluded any sequence lacking an unambiguous match to a single V gene segment. In an earlier analysis of roughly 600 of the donors, a V segment was called functional when productive rearrangements were above 56.7%, and segregating when the standard deviation between donors exceeded 5%. To diagnose cytomegalovirus status from the catalog of TCR beta chain sequences, a statistical classification framework was built. V and J gene assignment, in a later analysis, came from comparing TCR nucleotide sequences with IMGT/GENE-DB human TR gene sequences. Using the TCRdist pipeline, a later analysis assigned CDR3 sequences along with most-parsimonious VDJ recombination scenarios. In a later analysis, every TCR beta chain was defined by the combination of its CDR3 amino acid sequence and its V-gene family, and reads without a unique V-gene family were dropped. As a way to deal with suspected cross-contamination and a sequencing artifact, a later analysis dropped 500 to 700 nucleotide sequences that were highly shared and had low generation probability. For each public chain, a later analysis derived a clonal expansion index from normalized ranks of inferred template counts within each repertoire. Generation probabilities in a later analysis came from a VDJ recombination model fitted to out-of-frame rearrangements, and those results were checked against IGoR. A later analysis scored TCR-TCR, TCR-HLA and TCR-CMV co-occurrence with hypergeometric tests, applying a repertoire-size bias correction to TCR pairs. In a later analysis, false discovery rates were estimated by permuting HLA or CMV assignments 20 times. In a later analysis, co-occurring TCRs were grouped with DBSCAN, and TCRdist sequence similarity was added when clustering was performed within HLA-allele-positive subsets. Co-occurrence clustering excluded repertoires with fewer than 30,000 or more than 120,000 public chains, plus five with anomalous nucleotide sharing. TCRdb provides this immuneACCESS table in a form limited to in-frame rearrangements. Some clones are lacking; in checked studies, under half of them reflect an unresolved V gene, and why the rest are absent is not known. That table furnishes V, J and clone size, whereas the DNA furnished D and trimming. The sample table lists 120,000 to 150,000 clones, roughly 80% of them with a count of one. 3.5% to 5% of the sample comes from the top ten.

A note on this clone: What antigen it recognizes has not been identified. No much larger clonotype is one base removed from it; base qualities were not supplied.

The chain employs TRBV6-1 and TRBJ2-1, with the D gene not confidently named. The material sequenced was PBMCs. This receptor was taken from a man aged 40-50 years in good health and CMV-seropositive. In nucleotide form, the sequence is TGTGCCAGCAGTGGGGCTGCGCCTGAGCAGTTCTTC. Its coded protein is CASSGAAPEQFF.